This T cell receptor (beta chain) was sequenced in a study of CD8 T cells in Susac syndrome. cDNA came from about 0.51 to 1 ug RNA primed by random hexamers. An immunoSEQ multiplex PCR generated amplified TCR beta CDR3 products spanning 54 Vbeta and 13 Jbeta. MiXCR was run by TCRdb on the immunoSEQ multiplex PCR reads, yielding one entry per CDR3 protein. The top ten clones hold 0.25% to 0.3% of a sample with around 130,000 distinct CDR3 sequences, around 94% of them seen once. Sequencing of TCR beta was undertaken in CD8+ and CD4+ T cells derived from blood. TEMRA cells underwent FACS enrichment and CD8+ and CD4+ T cells underwent negative isolation. CDR3 length: 13 residues. V shed 0 bases and J shed 4 bases, with 7 bases lying between them. The germline CDR1 and CDR2 sequences are SGHDT and YYEEEE.

Sequenced input: CD8+ T cells from PBMCs. This receptor was taken from a human donor with Susac syndrome. The chain combines TRBV5-6 with TRBJ2-5, with D uncertain. CDR3 DNA sequence: TGTGCCAGCAGCTTGGAGGCCCCAGAGACCCAGTACTTC. Translated, it gives CASSLEAPETQYF.